This T cell receptor (beta chain) was sequenced in a study of early stage breast cancer tumors. Study-wide results and limits: Bulk DNA sequencing of unsorted cells missed chain pairing and markers. Compared with adjacent normal breast tissue, tumors showed roughly 2.5-fold greater T cell density and higher clonality.

Each sample had two DNA replicates, 0.5 to 0.65 ug blood or roughly 1.6 ug tissue. The data were produced by immunoSEQ multiplex PCR, yet TCRdb's version contains in-frame clones alone and is incomplete. The table records under 35,000 clones, around four fifths of them present only once. This CDR3 spans 12 amino acids. V lost 4 bases, J lost 2 bases, and 5 bases lay in between. Per the germline V gene, CDR1 is SEHNR and CDR2 is FQNEAQ (reference sequence). On this clone: Its antigen is unidentified.

Sequenced sample: blood. The chain combines TRBV7-9 with TRBJ2-5; TRBD2 might be the D (5 bases). The sequence was obtained from a person aged 50-59 years with breast cancer. CDR3 sequence (DNA): TGTGCCAGCAGCTGGAGGCAAGAGACCCAGTACTTC. The encoded protein is CASSWRQETQYF.